This TCR beta chain was sequenced for a study of vaccination and CD4 T cells after COVID-19. Study-wide context: Convalescent donors totaled six males and four females, including two who were Hispanic.

Broader study findings: Only after vaccination were a median approximately 86% of convalescents' reactive clones seen.

This clonotype was counted only a few times. Its matching antigen is unknown. Cultured CD4+ T-cell DNA underwent Oncomine TCR Beta short-read sequencing. MiXCR, applied by TCRdb to the PCR reads, yields one record per CDR3 protein. The data show around 2,700 distinct CDR3 sequences, roughly 80% seen once. Treatment noted: roughly 11-day PBMC culture with coronavirus spike peptide pools or control peptides (ViraFEST assay). Expanded clonotypes were found by TCR sequencing after peptide-pool stimulation (ViraFEST). The CDR3 has 11 amino acids. V lost 8 bases, J lost 13 bases, and 16 bases lay in between. Per the germline V gene, CDR1 is MNHNS and CDR2 is SASEGT.

The gene calls are TRBV6-1 and TRBJ2-3; tentatively, D is TRBD2 (6 bases). The TCR originated in a human donor who had recovered from COVID-19. Material for sequencing was CD4+ T cells from blood, cultured in vitro. The CDR3 DNA sequence: TGTGCCAGCCGATGGGAGGCGAGCGAGTATTTT. This sequence encodes CASRWEASEYF.